Below, 21 T cell receptor beta chains from the same sample are listed, as sequenced in a study of CD8+ T cells in alopecia areata. Treatment indicated: oral pan-JAK inhibitor, 5-10 mg twice daily. In each case, RNA was isolated and then reverse transcribed into cDNA as the sequencing template. Assay: immunoSEQ multiplex PCR; the TCRdb copy retains only in-frame clones and omits some. This sample has about 70,000 clones; over 25% occur once, and the top ten carry under 15%. Sequenced here: CD8+ T cells sorted from blood, sampled at week 4, from a patient treated with tofacitinib. Source of these receptors: a human donor with alopecia areata.

The rearrangement links TRBV13 to TRBJ2-5; perhaps TRBD2 as D (6 bases). Germline CDR1 PRHDT, CDR2 FYEKMQ (reference sequence). V shed 1 base and J shed 4 bases, with 7 bases lying between them. The CDR3 is 13 amino acids. CDR3 loop: CASSLVRGETQYF. The CDR3 DNA follows: TGTGCCAGCAGCTTAGTGCGGGGAGAGACCCAGTACTTC.

The chain joins TRBV29-1 to TRBJ2-3; no reliable D call. Germline assignment: CDR1 SQVTM and CDR2 ANQGSEA. The CDR3 runs 15 residues. V lost 0 bases and J 2 bases, leaving 12 bases between the germline ends. The CDR3 loop reads CSVEDLLGTTDTQYF. CDR3 nucleotide sequence: TGCAGCGTTGAAGATCTGTTGGGCACCACAGATACGCAGTATTTT.

In this sample, this clone turned up a few times. The chain has TRBV9 and TRBJ2-5; a weak D match, TRBD2 (6 bases). Trimming shortened V by 0 bases and J by 1 base, and 10 bases separated the two germline ends. Germline loops: CDR1 SGDLS, CDR2 YYNGEE. CDR3 size: 15 residues. CDR3 sequence (DNA): TGTGCCAGCAGCGTAGCGGGAGCCCTCCAAGAGACCCAGTACTTC. Its protein product is CASSVAGALQETQYF.

The J gene is TRBJ2-7, the V gene TRBV28; 12 bases are a match to TRBD2. CDR1 MDHEN and CDR2 SYDVKM come from the germline V gene. The CDR3 runs 16 residues. V lost 3 bases and J lost 4; bases outside the gene matches: 7. CDR3 sequence: CASSLLAGGPVYEQYF. Here the CDR3 DNA reads TGTGCCAGCAGTTTGCTAGCGGGAGGGCCGGTATACGAGCAGTACTTC.

The chain carries TRBV29-1 and TRBJ2-1, with 11 bases lining up with TRBD2. CDR3 length: 14 amino acids. Germline loops: CDR1 SQVTM, CDR2 ANQGSEA. V was clipped by 6 bases and J by 2 bases; unmatched bases: 3. The CDR3 bases are TGCAGCGTCGTGACTAGCGGGACCTACAATGAGCAGTTCTTC. Translation gives CSVVTSGTYNEQFF.

This clone was detected only a few times. The V and J genes are TRBV11-2 and TRBJ1-1; 9 nucleotides align to TRBD1. With V trimmed by 2 bases and J by 1 base, 11 bases remained unmatched. The germline CDR1 and CDR2 sequences are SGHAT and FQNNGV. The CDR3 sequence is 18 residues long. This CDR3 reads CASSLSSTGGFRNTEAFF. The CDR3 bases are TGTGCCAGCAGCTTAAGCTCGACAGGGGGATTTAGGAACACTGAAGCTTTCTTT.

This clone showed up just a few times. The chain employs TRBV4-1 and TRBJ2-6; D may be TRBD1 or TRBD2 (7 bases each). Germline V gene sequence: CDR1 MGHRA, CDR2 YSYEKL. Deletions cut 7 bases from V and 0 bases from J, with 16 bases between. This CDR3 comprises 17 residues. The CDR3 nucleotides are TGCGCCAGCACCCCGAGCGGGACAGTCTCTGGGGCCAACGTCCTGACTTTC. Its translation: CASTPSGTVSGANVLTF.

V is TRBV30 and J is TRBJ2-7, with TRBD2 as a possible D gene (5 bases). The CDR3 is 12 amino acids. Trimming took off 3 bases at V and 7 bases at J, with 13 bases between the two ends. CDR1 is GTSNPN, CDR2 SVGIG, per germline (reference sequence). The CDR3 protein is CAWRHGREEQYF. In nucleotides, the CDR3 is TGTGCCTGGAGGCACGGAAGGGAGGAGCAGTACTTC.

The chain couples TRBV28 to TRBJ2-2; D gene uncertain. This CDR3 comprises 16 residues. Germline CDR1 and CDR2: MDHEN and SYDVKM. V was cut by 7 bases and J by 0 bases, with 15 bases left in between. Here the CDR3 DNA reads TGTGCCAGCACCCAAACCGTCCCAGCGAACACCGGGGAGCTGTTTTTT. Amino acids: CASTQTVPANTGELFF.

This clone occurred a few times. The chain employs TRBV4-1 and TRBJ2-7; D might be TRBD2 (6 bases). Germline CDR1 and CDR2: MGHRA and YSYEKL. V lost 1 base to trimming and J lost 3 bases, with 16 bases between them. CDR3 size: 16 residues. CDR3 nucleotide sequence: TGCGCCAGCAGCCAAGTGAGCGGAGGGTCAGACTACGAGCAGTACTTC. It yields the protein CASSQVSGGSDYEQYF.

The chain recombines TRBV29-1 with TRBJ1-2; 10 bases match TRBD1. This CDR3 is built from 19 residues. The V segment lost 4 bases and the J segment 3 bases; nucleotides outside the gene matches: 20. Germline CDR1 SQVTM, CDR2 ANQGSEA. Here the CDR3 reads CSVGGVPGQGSQEDYGYTF. CDR3 bases: TGCAGCGTTGGAGGCGTTCCGGGACAGGGGAGCCAAGAGGACTATGGCTACACCTTC.

This clone came up a few times. The chain combines TRBV5-4 with TRBJ2-2, with D uncertain. V dropped 9 bases and J dropped 4 bases, with 13 bases sitting between them. The CDR3 has 13 amino acids. Germline lookup yields CDR1 SGHNT and CDR2 YYREEE (reference sequence). Here the CDR3 reads CATPLSATGELFF. As DNA, the CDR3 is TGTGCCACCCCCTTAAGTGCCACCGGGGAGCTGTTTTTT.

CDR3 in DNA: TGTGCCAGCAGTGATTTGGGGGAGACCCAGTACTTC. It yields the protein CASSDLGETQYF. V usage is TRBV9 and J usage is TRBJ2-5, with D hard to call. Germline V lookup: CDR1 SGDLS, CDR2 YYNGEE. The ends were cut back, 5 bases at V and 5 bases at J, with 10 bases in the middle. The CDR3 extends over 12 amino acids.

This chain connects TRBV5-1 to TRBJ2-7; D may correspond to TRBD1 or TRBD2 (5 bases each). CDR1 is SGHRS, CDR2 YFSETQ, per germline. V was clipped by 2 bases and J by 6 bases, with 15 bases between them. This CDR3 has 14 residues. CDR3 nucleotide sequence: TGCGCCAGCAGCTTCCGGGGCAGCCCCATCGAGCAGTACTTC. Protein product: CASSFRGSPIEQYF.

The chain uses TRBV29-1 and TRBJ2-1; 10 bases line up with TRBD2. J was trimmed by 2 bases and V by 4 bases; bases with no gene match: 5. The CDR3 is 15 amino acids. Germline V gene sequence: CDR1 SQVTM, CDR2 ANQGSEA. The DNA of the CDR3 is TGCAGCGTTGTAAGCGGGAGGGTACCCTACAATGAGCAGTTCTTC. Amino acids: CSVVSGRVPYNEQFF.

V usage is TRBV30 and J usage is TRBJ2-1; 7 bases are shared with TRBD1. V was clipped by 8 bases and J by 7 bases; unmatched bases: 5. CDR1 GTSNPN and CDR2 SVGIG come from the germline V gene (reference sequence). The CDR3 runs to 11 residues. The CDR3 loop is CAAHRGNEQFF. CDR3 DNA: TGTGCCGCCCACAGGGGTAATGAGCAGTTCTTC.

The V and J genes are TRBV13 and TRBJ2-5; TRBD2 matches 10 bases. CDR3 length: 14 residues. J lost 4 bases, V lost 5 bases, and 4 bases had no gene match. In germline, CDR1 is PRHDT, CDR2 FYEKMQ (reference sequence). In DNA form, the CDR3 reads TGTGCCAGCAGCCCGAGCGGGAGGGTAGAGACCCAGTACTTC. Its protein is CASSPSGRVETQYF.

The rearrangement links TRBV15 to TRBJ2-5; 7 nucleotides align to TRBD2. This CDR3 has 11 amino acids. The germline CDR1 and CDR2 sequences are LNHNV and YYDKDF (reference sequence). The V and J ends lost 8 bases and 9 bases, in that order; junction bases with no gene match: 6. The CDR3 sequence is CATAAAGAQYF. CDR3 nucleotides: TGTGCCACCGCCGCGGCGGGGGCCCAGTACTTC.

The genes are TRBV29-1 and TRBJ1-2, with D possibly matching TRBD1 (5 bases). V was trimmed by 3 bases and J by 8 bases, leaving 16 bases between them. The CDR3 has 13 amino acids. CDR1 SQVTM and CDR2 ANQGSEA come from the germline V gene. The CDR3 DNA is TGCAGCGTTGACTTACAGCGGGGGGACGGCTACACCTTC. It is translated as CSVDLQRGDGYTF.

This clone was observed a handful of times. V and J are TRBV5-6 and TRBJ2-7, with 11 bases aligning to TRBD1. The J segment lost 4 bases and the V segment lost 5 bases, leaving 8 bases of the junction unmatched. CDR1 and CDR2 (germline): SGHDT, YYEEEE. The CDR3 totals 15 residues. CDR3 bases: TGTGCCAGCAGTTACCCGGGACAGGGGGTTTACGAGCAGTACTTC. Amino acids: CASSYPGQGVYEQYF.

In its sample, this clone was seen a few times. V and J are TRBV9 and TRBJ2-5; no definite D call. Germline lookup yields CDR1 SGDLS and CDR2 YYNGEE. V shed 0 bases and J shed 1 base, with 7 bases lying between them. The CDR3 loop spans 14 amino acids. In nucleotides, the CDR3 is TGTGCCAGCAGCGTAGAGAACTCCCAAGAGACCCAGTACTTC. The encoded protein is CASSVENSQETQYF.